This T cell receptor beta chain was retrieved from a study of T cell repertoires in cytomegalovirus infection (dated by TCRdb to between 2017 and 2020). Regarding the study in general: Recently identified HLA-C-restricted CMV epitopes, whose presentation resists viral immunomodulation, were targeted by peptide stimulations together with well-studied HLA-B-restricted epitopes. Donor HLA type was relevant to the analysis, as public TCR beta signatures indicated carriage of CMV infection together with the matching HLA type.

V loses 0 bases, J loses 4 bases, and the germline ends lie 10 bases apart. The CDR3 contains 15 residues, cysteine and phenylalanine counted. Only CDR3 DNA remains: 45 bases, in frame from the first base. CDR1 SEHNR and CDR2 FQNEAQ were looked up in the germline V gene (reference sequence). Instrument on record: Illumina HiSeq 1500. TCRdb reworked the public reads: Q25 trimming with fastp, MiXCR clone assembly, productive beta chains retained. A single entry per CDR3 protein holds the most common genes and DNA from its merged rows. This sample gives about 890,000 distinct CDR3 sequences in total; about a third of them show up just once. The top ten clonotypes cover around 15% of the sample. The label giving this sample's treatment or condition can be read as: in vitro stimulation with specific CMV peptide epitopes to enrich CMV-specific T cells. Comment on this clonotype: What this receptor recognizes is not known. No qualities accompany the bases; no much larger clone lies one base away.

What the study reported, not specific to this receptor: The ex vivo response was dominated by HLA-C-restricted CMV-specific TCR beta clonotypes, which also provided the single most frequent clonotype in two of eight donors. Carriers of CMV infection plus the relevant HLA type were discriminated by the cumulative frequency of public TCR beta family members in the study cohort and in an independent roughly 340-donor cohort.

The sample consisted of cultured CD8+ T cells from PBMCs, taken from culture after CMV antigen stimulation. This receptor chain uses TRBV7-9 and TRBJ2-1; no confident D gene assignment can be made. This receptor was taken from a human donor in good health (CMV status not recorded). Some clones in this sample may be carry-over from other donors' samples. CDR3 region: CASSLAQGIYNEQFF. The nucleotide sequence reads as follows: TGTGCCAGCAGCTTAGCGCAAGGAATATACAATGAGCAGTTCTTC. Reference TRBV7-9 and TRBJ2-1 genes cover what lies past the CDR3, so the full variable domain is DTGVSQNPRHKITKRGQNVTFRCDPISEHNRLYWYRQTLGQGPEFLTYFQNEAQLEKSRLLSDRFSAERPKGSFSTLEIQRTEQGDSAMYLCASSLAQGIYNEQFFGPGTRLTVL.